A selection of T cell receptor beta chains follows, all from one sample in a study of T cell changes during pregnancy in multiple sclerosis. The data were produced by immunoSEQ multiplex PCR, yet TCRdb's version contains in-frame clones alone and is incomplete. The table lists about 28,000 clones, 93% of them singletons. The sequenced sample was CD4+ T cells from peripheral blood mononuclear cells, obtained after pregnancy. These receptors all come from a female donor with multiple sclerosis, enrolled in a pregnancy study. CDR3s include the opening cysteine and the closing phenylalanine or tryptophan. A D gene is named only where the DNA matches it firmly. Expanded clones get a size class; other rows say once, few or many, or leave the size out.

CDR3 DNA: TGTGCCAGCTCACCACTGGGGACAGGGTCGTCCACCGGGGAGCTGTTTTTT
CDR3 protein: CASSPLGTGSSTGELFF
V gene: TRBV18
D gene: TRBD1
clone size: NA
J gene: TRBJ2-2

CDR3 DNA: TGTGCCACCCGGGGCCAGGGGGAGACCCAGTACTTC
CDR3 protein: CATRGQGETQYF
V gene: TRBV6-6
D gene: NA
clone size: NA
J gene: TRBJ2-5

CDR3 DNA: TGTGCCAGCAGCTCATATGGGCACGGAAAAGCTGAAGCTTTCTTT
CDR3 protein: CASSSYGHGKAEAFF
V gene: TRBV11-3
D gene: NA
clone size: NA
J gene: TRBJ1-1

CDR3 DNA: TGTGCCAGCAGCGTAGCTCCGCAGGGGTTAGACTATGGCTACACCTTC
CDR3 protein: CASSVAPQGLDYGYTF
V gene: TRBV9
D gene: NA
clone size: NA
J gene: TRBJ1-2

CDR3 DNA: TGTGCCAGCAGCTCGACAGTGAACACTGAAGCTTTCTTT
CDR3 protein: CASSSTVNTEAFF
V gene: TRBV7-3
D gene: NA
clone size: NA
J gene: TRBJ1-1

CDR3 DNA: TGTGCCAGTAGCCCCTCGGGGACAGGCAGCCTCTATGGCTACACCTTC
CDR3 protein: CASSPSGTGSLYGYTF
V gene: TRBV19
D gene: TRBD1
clone size: NA
J gene: TRBJ1-2

CDR3 DNA: TGCAGTGCCGCGCCCCAAGAGACCCAGTACTTC
CDR3 protein: CSAAPQETQYF
V gene: TRBV20-1
D gene: NA
clone size: NA
J gene: TRBJ2-5

CDR3 DNA: TGTGCCAGCAGCTTAACAGGGACCCACAATGAGCAGTTCTTC
CDR3 protein: CASSLTGTHNEQFF
V gene: TRBV7-2
D gene: NA
clone size: NA
J gene: TRBJ2-1

CDR3 DNA: TGTGCCAGTAGTACAAGCACTTACAATGAGCAGTTCTTC
CDR3 protein: CASSTSTYNEQFF
V gene: TRBV19
D gene: NA
clone size: NA
J gene: TRBJ2-1

CDR3 DNA: TGTGCCAGCAGCGCTGGACAGGGAGATGGATCTAACTATGGCTACACCTTC
CDR3 protein: CASSAGQGDGSNYGYTF
V gene: TRBV7-2
D gene: TRBD1
clone size: few
J gene: TRBJ1-2

CDR3 DNA: TGTGCCAGCAGCGAGCAGACAGGGGGTGACTATGGCTACACCTTC
CDR3 protein: CASSEQTGGDYGYTF
V gene: TRBV5-8
D gene: TRBD1
clone size: once
J gene: TRBJ1-2

CDR3 DNA: TGCAGCGTTACCGGGACAGGGGCTGGAAACACCATATATTTT
CDR3 protein: CSVTGTGAGNTIYF
V gene: TRBV29-1
D gene: TRBD1
clone size: NA
J gene: TRBJ1-3

CDR3 DNA: TGTGCCAGTAGTTTTGGGCCCCCGGGGGACACCGGGGAGCTGTTTTTT
CDR3 protein: CASSFGPPGDTGELFF
V gene: TRBV19
D gene: NA
clone size: NA
J gene: TRBJ2-2

CDR3 DNA: TGTGCCAGCAGCTTCCGGGAGGGAACCGGGGAGCTGTTTTTT
CDR3 protein: CASSFREGTGELFF
V gene: TRBV5-6
D gene: TRBD2
clone size: few
J gene: TRBJ2-2

CDR3 DNA: TGTGCCATCAGTGAACAGGGGGCAGGTAATTCACCCCTCCACTTT
CDR3 protein: CAISEQGAGNSPLHF
V gene: TRBV10-3
D gene: TRBD1
clone size: NA
J gene: TRBJ1-6

CDR3 DNA: TGTGCCAGCGGGGCCGCCCCAGGGAACGCCGGGGAGCTGTTTTTT
CDR3 protein: CASGAAPGNAGELFF
V gene: TRBV9
D gene: NA
clone size: NA
J gene: TRBJ2-2

CDR3 DNA: TGTGCCAGCAGCTCGTTGACAGGGGGCTATGGCTACACCTTC
CDR3 protein: CASSSLTGGYGYTF
V gene: TRBV7-3
D gene: TRBD1
clone size: NA
J gene: TRBJ1-2

CDR3 DNA: TGTGCCAGCAGTTTATTCGACTTAGCGGGAGGACCCGGGGAGCTGTTTTTT
CDR3 protein: CASSLFDLAGGPGELFF
V gene: TRBV28
D gene: TRBD2
clone size: NA
J gene: TRBJ2-2

CDR3 DNA: TGTGCCACCAGCAGAGGTATCCGGGACAGGGAAGACACTGAAGCTTTCTTT
CDR3 protein: CATSRGIRDREDTEAFF
V gene: TRBV15
D gene: TRBD1
clone size: NA
J gene: TRBJ1-1

CDR3 DNA: TGTGCCAGCAGCCGCAGGGACAGGGGGCTCGGTCAGCCCCAGCATTTT
CDR3 protein: CASSRRDRGLGQPQHF
V gene: TRBV7-2
D gene: TRBD1
clone size: NA
J gene: TRBJ1-5

CDR3 DNA: TGCGCCAGCAGCCAAGATCACTTGGGCTTGAGGGCCCTGAACACTGAAGCTTTCTTT
CDR3 protein: CASSQDHLGLRALNTEAFF
V gene: TRBV4-3
D gene: NA
clone size: NA
J gene: TRBJ1-1

CDR3 DNA: TGCGCCAGCAGCTCGTGGACAGGGAGGACTGAAGCTTTCTTT
CDR3 protein: CASSSWTGRTEAFF
V gene: TRBV5-1
D gene: TRBD1
clone size: few
J gene: TRBJ1-1

CDR3 DNA: TGTGCCAGCAGCCAATCCTCAACTAATGAAAAACTGTTTTTT
CDR3 protein: CASSQSSTNEKLFF
V gene: TRBV4-2
D gene: NA
clone size: NA
J gene: TRBJ1-4

CDR3 DNA: TGTGCCAGCAGCTTAGAGGGAGGGGGCTATGGCTACACCTTC
CDR3 protein: CASSLEGGGYGYTF
V gene: TRBV13
D gene: NA
clone size: NA
J gene: TRBJ1-2

CDR3 DNA: TGTGCCTGGAGCGCCGGGACAGGGGTAGATACGCAGTATTTT
CDR3 protein: CAWSAGTGVDTQYF
V gene: TRBV30
D gene: TRBD1
clone size: once
J gene: TRBJ2-3

CDR3 DNA: TGTGCCAGCAGCCAGGGGCCGGCAGGGCTGGAAAAACTGTTTTTT
CDR3 protein: CASSQGPAGLEKLFF
V gene: TRBV7-2
D gene: NA
clone size: NA
J gene: TRBJ1-4

CDR3 DNA: TGTGCCAGCAGCTCTGGGACTAGCCGGAATGAGCAGTTCTTC
CDR3 protein: CASSSGTSRNEQFF
V gene: TRBV7-7
D gene: TRBD2
clone size: NA
J gene: TRBJ2-1

CDR3 DNA: TGCGCCAGCAGCCCCGGACAGCCTAGCACAGATACGCAGTATTTT
CDR3 protein: CASSPGQPSTDTQYF
V gene: TRBV4-1
D gene: NA
clone size: NA
J gene: TRBJ2-3

CDR3 DNA: TGCGCCAGCAGCCCCACCAGCGGGAAGTTGGGCACCATATATTTT
CDR3 protein: CASSPTSGKLGTIYF
V gene: TRBV5-1
D gene: NA
clone size: NA
J gene: TRBJ1-3

CDR3 DNA: TGTGCCAGCAGTTACAGTTCTGGGGAGCAAGAAAAACTGTTTTTT
CDR3 protein: CASSYSSGEQEKLFF
V gene: TRBV6-5
D gene: NA
clone size: NA
J gene: TRBJ1-4

CDR3 DNA: TGTGCCTGGAGGGAGACTGAAGCTTTCTTT
CDR3 protein: CAWRETEAFF
V gene: TRBV30
D gene: NA
clone size: NA
J gene: TRBJ1-1

CDR3 DNA: TGTGCCAGCACCCGGGGGACAGACTTTCAAGAGACCCAGTACTTC
CDR3 protein: CASTRGTDFQETQYF
V gene: TRBV18
D gene: NA
clone size: NA
J gene: TRBJ2-5

CDR3 DNA: TGTGCCTGGAGCCGACAGGGCGCGTACGAGCAGTACTTC
CDR3 protein: CAWSRQGAYEQYF
V gene: TRBV30
D gene: TRBD1
clone size: NA
J gene: TRBJ2-7

CDR3 DNA: TGTGCCAGCAGAGAGGACACGTACGAGCAGTACTTC
CDR3 protein: CASREDTYEQYF
V gene: TRBV2
D gene: NA
clone size: NA
J gene: TRBJ2-7

CDR3 DNA: TGTGCCAGCAGTTTAGCGGGAGCGACCGCCCCTTACAATGAGCAGTTCTTC
CDR3 protein: CASSLAGATAPYNEQFF
V gene: TRBV2
D gene: TRBD2
clone size: NA
J gene: TRBJ2-1

CDR3 DNA: TGTGCCTGGAGTAGAGGACAGGGGGCTTTTGCTGGCTACACCTTC
CDR3 protein: CAWSRGQGAFAGYTF
V gene: TRBV30
D gene: TRBD1
clone size: NA
J gene: TRBJ1-2

CDR3 DNA: TGTGCCAGCAGTCTCGACAGAACTAATGAAAAACTGTTTTTT
CDR3 protein: CASSLDRTNEKLFF
V gene: TRBV2
D gene: NA
clone size: NA
J gene: TRBJ1-4

CDR3 DNA: TGTGCCAGTAGCCCCCATACAGGGGGCTTATACGAGCAGTACTTC
CDR3 protein: CASSPHTGGLYEQYF
V gene: TRBV19
D gene: TRBD1
clone size: NA
J gene: TRBJ2-7

CDR3 DNA: TGTGCCTGGAGTTTCTCGAGGAACTATGGCTACACCTTC
CDR3 protein: CAWSFSRNYGYTF
V gene: TRBV30
D gene: NA
clone size: NA
J gene: TRBJ1-2

CDR3 DNA: TGTGCCGGGGAGGATTCGGGGGTCGAAAAACTGTTTTTT
CDR3 protein: CAGEDSGVEKLFF
V gene: TRBV30
D gene: NA
clone size: NA
J gene: TRBJ1-4

CDR3 DNA: TGTGCCAGCAGTGAGTATAGCAATCAGCCCCAGCATTTT
CDR3 protein: CASSEYSNQPQHF
V gene: TRBV6-1
D gene: NA
clone size: NA
J gene: TRBJ1-5

CDR3 DNA: TGTGCTAGTGCCCCGAGGGCCACAGGGGTGGGCATCGATAGCAATCAGCCCCAGCATTTT
CDR3 protein: CASAPRATGVGIDSNQPQHF
V gene: TRBV12-5
D gene: TRBD1
clone size: NA
J gene: TRBJ1-5

CDR3 DNA: TGTGCCAGCTCGTCTGACAGGGACGGTCAGCCCCAGCATTTT
CDR3 protein: CASSSDRDGQPQHF
V gene: TRBV18
D gene: TRBD1
clone size: NA
J gene: TRBJ1-5

CDR3 DNA: TGTGCCAGCAGCCCGCCTGACTGGGTGGGGCGGGGTCACAATGAGCAGTTCTTC
CDR3 protein: CASSPPDWVGRGHNEQFF
V gene: TRBV4-2
D gene: NA
clone size: NA
J gene: TRBJ2-1

CDR3 DNA: TGTGCCAGCAGCTTAGAGGGGGGATCACCCCTCCACTTT
CDR3 protein: CASSLEGGSPLHF
V gene: TRBV11-3
D gene: NA
clone size: NA
J gene: TRBJ1-6

CDR3 DNA: TGTGCCACCAGCAGAGATAGAAGCGGGGGGGCCGGTGGAACAGATACGCAGTATTTT
CDR3 protein: CATSRDRSGGAGGTDTQYF
V gene: TRBV15
D gene: TRBD2
clone size: NA
J gene: TRBJ2-3